The 32 T cell receptor beta chains below come from one sample, sequenced in a study of blood T cell repertoires in COVID-19. Assay used: immunoSEQ multiplex PCR; TCRdb lists only in-frame clones, some missing. Of 60,000 to 70,000 clones in the sample, less than 85% are singletons; the top ten hold about 6.2%. The sample was peripheral blood. The receptors stem from a man in his 60s with acute or convalescent COVID-19.

A single count supports this clone. The chain recombines TRBV5-1 with TRBJ2-1, with TRBD1 matching over 8 bases. The J segment lost 9 bases and the V segment lost 1 base, leaving 9 bases of the junction unmatched. CDR1 and CDR2 from the germline V gene are SGHRS and YFSETQ. The CDR3 is 15 residues long. Here the CDR3 reads CASSLSVRGLGEQFF. In DNA, the CDR3 is TGCGCCAGCAGCTTGTCGGTCAGGGGGCTGGGTGAGCAGTTCTTC.

The chain uses TRBV19 and TRBJ1-2; D remains ambiguous. CDR1 is LNHDA and CDR2 is SQIVND in the germline V gene (reference sequence). This CDR3 comprises 13 residues. Trimming cost V 2 bases and J 8 bases, with 12 bases left between them. CDR3 sequence (DNA): TGTGCCAGTAGTATACAGCGGATCGGCGGCTACACCTTC. As protein: CASSIQRIGGYTF.

This clone showed up just a few times. The J gene is TRBJ1-6, the V gene TRBV4-1; no clear D. CDR1 and CDR2 (germline): MGHRA, YSYEKL. This CDR3 region has 16 residues. The V end was cut by 0 bases, the J end by 0 bases, with 6 bases between. Written as DNA, the CDR3 is TGCGCCAGCAGCCAAGATAGAGGCTCCTATAATTCACCCCTCCACTTT. This encodes CASSQDRGSYNSPLHF.

This clone occurred once. The V call is TRBV6-5, the J call TRBJ2-7, with D tentatively TRBD1 (5 bases). The CDR3 is 13 amino acids. CDR1 and CDR2 from the germline V gene are MNHEY and SVGAGI. Between the trimmed V and J ends, which lost 7 bases and 0 bases, there was a span of 10 bases. In DNA, the CDR3 is TGTGCCAGCACTACACAGGACTCCTACGAGCAGTACTTC. Amino acids: CASTTQDSYEQYF.

This clone was observed a single time. This rearrangement joins TRBV6-5 to TRBJ2-1; 9 bases are a match to TRBD1. This CDR3 is built from 13 residues. Germline lookup yields CDR1 MNHEY and CDR2 SVGAGI. The ends lost 6 bases at V and 5 bases at J; junction bases unmatched: 2. The CDR3 DNA is TGTGCCAGCAGCCGGGACAGGGACAATGAGCAGTTCTTC. Translation gives CASSRDRDNEQFF.

This clone was detected a few times. The chain links TRBV4-3 to TRBJ2-7, with D perhaps TRBD1 (6 bases). The CDR3 has 15 amino acids. Trimming removed 4 bases at V and 5 bases at J, with 18 bases between. Germline V CDR1 and CDR2: LGHNA, YSLEER. CDR3 protein: CASSLETGVTNEQYF. As DNA, the CDR3 is TGCGCCAGCAGCCTAGAGACAGGCGTCACTAACGAGCAGTACTTC.

The rearrangement joins TRBV5-4 to TRBJ2-1, with D possibly being TRBD2 (7 bases). In germline, CDR1 is SGHNT, CDR2 YYREEE (reference sequence). This CDR3 is 16 amino acids long. V dropped 6 bases and J dropped 0 bases, with 16 bases sitting between them. CDR3 DNA: TGTGCCAGCACCTTAGGGGGGGGAAGCTCCTACAATGAGCAGTTCTTC. Protein product: CASTLGGGSSYNEQFF.

The chain uses TRBV9 and TRBJ2-2; TRBD2 agrees at 7 bases. CDR3 length equals 14 residues. Losses at the gene ends were 4 bases for V and 4 bases for J; bases not matched to a gene: 4. The germline V gene has CDR1 SGDLS and CDR2 YYNGEE. CDR3 amino acids: CASSRDYSTGELFF. The CDR3 region has the DNA TGTGCCAGCAGCCGGGACTATTCCACCGGGGAGCTGTTTTTT.

This clone was seen a few times. In DNA, the CDR3 is TGTGCCAGCAGCGTAAGGGGCACTCAGGGAAACACCATATATTTT. It codes for CASSVRGTQGNTIYF. The chain has TRBV5-6 and TRBJ1-3, with D maybe TRBD1 (5 bases). Trimming took off 4 bases at V and 4 bases at J, with 15 bases between the two ends. Germline assignment: CDR1 SGHDT and CDR2 YYEEEE. The CDR3 totals 15 residues.

The chain combines TRBV7-2 with TRBJ1-6, with TRBD1 as a possible D gene (6 bases). From germline, CDR1 is SGHTA and CDR2 FQGNSA. CDR3 length equals 17 residues. V lost 1 base, J lost 7 bases, and 17 bases lay in between. In DNA form, the CDR3 reads TGTGCCAGCAGCTTAGTTACCTTACAGGGAAAGAATTCACCCCTCCACTTT. The encoded protein is CASSLVTLQGKNSPLHF.

The rearrangement links TRBV10-1 to TRBJ2-1; 11 nucleotides agree with TRBD1. The length of the CDR3 is 16 residues. V gave up 2 bases and J gave up 2 bases; unmatched junction bases: 2. The germline gives CDR1 WNHNN, CDR2 SYGVQD (reference sequence). CDR3 region: CASSEPGQGAYNEQFF. CDR3 sequence (DNA): TGCGCCAGCAGTGAGCCGGGACAGGGGGCCTACAATGAGCAGTTCTTC.

V gene TRBV6-5 combines with J gene TRBJ1-2, with a tentative D call TRBD1 (6 bases). This CDR3 comprises 15 residues. The V and J ends lost 2 bases and 8 bases respectively, with 18 bases between them. CDR1 is MNHEY, CDR2 SVGAGI, per germline. CDR3 residues: CASSYLGGQPGGYTF. In DNA form, the CDR3 reads TGTGCCAGCAGTTACCTGGGTGGACAGCCCGGGGGCTACACCTTC.

The V call is TRBV6-2 or TRBV6-3, the J call TRBJ2-5; 8 bases agree with TRBD2. Trimming at V came to 0 bases and at J to 5 bases, leaving 2 bases not matched to a gene. Germline values: CDR1 MNHEY, CDR2 SVGEGT. This CDR3 has 14 amino acids. The CDR3 DNA reads TGTGCCAGCAGTTACTCGGCTAGCGGGGAGACCCAGTACTTC. Translating gives CASSYSASGETQYF.

The V and J genes are TRBV6-2 or TRBV6-3 and TRBJ2-7; 8 nucleotides align to TRBD1. V dropped 6 bases and J dropped 8; count of bases not matched to a gene: 12. This CDR3 spans 14 amino acids. Germline V gene data show CDR1 as MNHEY and CDR2 as SVGEGT. In nucleotides, the CDR3 is TGTGCCAGCAGCAACCGGGACAGGACACGCAAGCAGTACGTC. It codes for CASSNRDRTRKQYV.

The chain links TRBV30 to TRBJ1-1; 9 positions match TRBD1. Trimming removed 0 bases from V and 5 bases from J; junction bases left unmatched: 4. CDR1 is GTSNPN and CDR2 is SVGIG in the germline V gene (reference sequence). This CDR3 is built from 14 residues. The CDR3 bases are TGTGCCTGGAGTGTACAGGGGGCAGGAACTGAAGCTTTCTTT. Translation gives CAWSVQGAGTEAFF.

The CDR3 DNA follows: TGTGCCAGCAGTTACTCTGGTCAGGGGTCTGAAGCTTTCTTT. This encodes CASSYSGQGSEAFF. V usage is TRBV6-6 and J usage is TRBJ1-1; D may be TRBD1 (6 bases). The CDR3 has 14 residues. Germline V lookup: CDR1 MNHNY, CDR2 SVGAGI (reference sequence). Between the trimmed V and J ends, which lost 0 bases and 6 bases, there was a span of 11 bases.

This clone was observed once. The chain couples TRBV7-8 to TRBJ1-1, with D tentatively TRBD1 (5 bases). CDR3 length: 14 residues. The V gene lost 5 bases and the J gene lost 4 bases, with 14 bases spanning the gap. Germline V gene data show CDR1 as SGHVS and CDR2 as FQNEAQ. The CDR3 here is CASSPGGVATEAFF. CDR3 bases: TGTGCCAGCAGCCCCGGAGGGGTTGCCACTGAAGCTTTCTTT.

The chain combines TRBV19 with TRBJ2-1; the D is unclear. This CDR3 is built from 13 residues. Germline V lookup: CDR1 LNHDA, CDR2 SQIVND (reference sequence). The V end lost 6 bases, the J end lost 4 bases, and 10 bases lay between the germline ends. CDR3 in DNA: TGTGCCAGTAGCCAGGAATTTTACAATGAGCAGTTCTTC. Translating it yields CASSQEFYNEQFF.

V is TRBV2 and J is TRBJ1-4; 7 bases are shared with TRBD1. V was pared by 7 bases and J by 10 bases, with 15 bases of the junction left unmatched. There are 15 residues in the CDR3. Germline V gene data show CDR1 as SNHLY and CDR2 as FYNNEI. CDR3 sequence (DNA): TGTGCCAGCACAGGGGTGCGGGACAGCGCAGGAAAACTGTTTTTT. Residues: CASTGVRDSAGKLFF.

The sample holds a few counts of this clone. Here the CDR3 reads CASSYEGDTEAFF. CDR3 DNA: TGTGCCAGCAGTTACGAGGGGGACACTGAAGCTTTCTTT. The chain joins TRBV6-2 or TRBV6-3 to TRBJ1-1; tentatively, D is TRBD1 (6 bases). The CDR3 spans 13 residues. Germline CDR1 and CDR2: MNHEY and SVGEGT. V was clipped by 2 bases and J by 3 bases, with 7 bases between them.

This chain links TRBV19 with TRBJ1-5, with D perhaps matching TRBD1 (5 bases). From germline, CDR1 is LNHDA and CDR2 SQIVND (reference sequence). The V gene lost 0 bases and the J gene lost 6 bases, with 12 bases spanning the gap. The CDR3 contains 15 residues. DNA of the CDR3: TGTGCCAGTAGTATAGACGGTGGGGGGTCTCAGCCCCAGCATTTT. This gives the protein CASSIDGGGSQPQHF.

CDR3 sequence: CASSVNSGGAGETQYF. The DNA for the CDR3 is TGTGCCAGCAGCGTAAATAGCGGGGGGGCAGGAGAGACCCAGTACTTC. This chain uses TRBV9 with TRBJ2-5; the match to TRBD2 covers 11 bases. In germline, CDR1 is SGDLS, CDR2 YYNGEE. The CDR3 covers 16 residues. Unmatched junction bases numbered 6, after V lost 1 base and J lost 4 bases.

This chain joins TRBV6-2 or TRBV6-3 and TRBJ2-1; D perhaps matches TRBD2 (6 bases). The CDR3 totals 15 residues. Germline loops: CDR1 MNHEY, CDR2 SVGEGT. Trimming stripped 0 bases from V and 7 bases from J, with 13 bases between. The CDR3 DNA follows: TGTGCCAGCAGTTACTCGGGGACTGGGGGGAATGAGCAGTTCTTC. Protein: CASSYSGTGGNEQFF.

The gene calls are TRBV5-1 and TRBJ1-5; TRBD1 is a possible D gene (6 bases). This CDR3 is built from 15 residues. Germline loops: CDR1 SGHRS, CDR2 YFSETQ. Trimming removed 1 base at V and 1 base at J, with 9 bases between. CDR3 residues: CASSLRTVSNQPQHF. The CDR3 DNA sequence: TGCGCCAGCAGCTTGAGGACAGTGAGCAATCAGCCCCAGCATTTT.

The genes are TRBV4-3 and TRBJ2-3, with TRBD2 matching over 9 bases. V lost 5 bases and J lost 6; bases outside the gene matches: 12. The length of the CDR3 is 16 residues. Germline loops: CDR1 LGHNA, CDR2 YSLEER. The CDR3 DNA reads as TGCGCCAGCAGCTCCTCTAGCGGGGAGGCCGGGGATACGCAGTATTTT. Amino acid sequence: CASSSSSGEAGDTQYF.

The chain joins TRBV7-9 to TRBJ1-1; D is ambiguous. This CDR3 contains 13 residues. Trimming pared 5 bases from V and 1 base from J, leaving 8 bases between. The germline V gene has CDR1 SEHNR and CDR2 FQNEAQ (reference sequence). The CDR3 DNA reads TGTGCCAGCAGCCCAGAGGGGAACACTGAAGCTTTCTTT. Its protein is CASSPEGNTEAFF.

The CDR3: CAWSQTGGYGYTF. The DNA of the CDR3 is TGTGCCTGGAGCCAGACAGGGGGCTATGGCTACACCTTC. This chain joins TRBV30 and TRBJ1-2; 9 nucleotides line up with TRBD1. Germline trimming cut 3 bases from V and 4 bases from J; bases unmatched to any gene: 3. The germline CDR1 and CDR2 sequences are GTSNPN and SVGIG (reference sequence). This CDR3 region has 13 residues.

CDR3 nucleotides: TGCGCCAGCACACCGACAGGGGGCGTTAATGAAAAACTGTTTTTT. Translation: CASTPTGGVNEKLFF. The V call is TRBV10-2, the J call TRBJ1-4; 10 bases line up with TRBD1. CDR1 is WSHSY and CDR2 is SAAADI in the germline V gene. Trimming at V came to 7 bases and at J to 4 bases, leaving 6 bases not matched to a gene. The CDR3 totals 15 residues.

For this clone: A junction end diverges from the germline sequence, so it may reflect a read error. The chain employs TRBV5-5 and TRBJ1-4; tentative D call: TRBD1 (5 bases). CDR3 length equals 17 residues. Looked up from germline, CDR1 is SGHKS and CDR2 is YYEKEE (reference sequence). The CDR3 coding sequence is TGTGCCAGCATCTTGGGACCGGAGGACCCAACTAATGAAAAACTGTTTTTT. The encoded protein is CASILGPEDPTNEKLFF.

The chain is built from TRBV30 and TRBJ2-7; D may be TRBD1 (7 bases). Germline CDR1 is GTSNPN and CDR2 is SVGIG (reference sequence). V dropped 5 bases and J dropped 2 bases, with 22 bases sitting between them. The CDR3 loop spans 16 amino acids. The CDR3 spells CAWCPTGPGGTYEQYV. The CDR3 DNA is TGTGCCTGGTGTCCTACCGGTCCAGGGGGGACCTACGAGCAGTACGTC.

This chain connects TRBV28 to TRBJ2-3; the D gene is possibly TRBD2 (6 bases). Germline V gene lookup returns CDR1 MDHEN and CDR2 SYDVKM. V gave up 5 bases and J gave up 1 base, with 13 bases separating them. CDR3 length: 15 residues. The CDR3 coding sequence is TGTGCCAGCAGTCCCTCTAGCGACGGCACAGATACGCAGTATTTT. This gives the protein CASSPSSDGTDTQYF.

The chain couples TRBV4-1 to TRBJ1-2, with D possibly matching TRBD1 (5 bases). This CDR3 is built from 15 residues. The germline CDR1 and CDR2 sequences are MGHRA and YSYEKL. Trimming removed 7 bases at V and 3 bases at J, with 18 bases between. Written as DNA, the CDR3 is TGCGCCAGCAACCTCCTACTTGGGGCTTACTATGGCTACACCTTC. Translating it yields CASNLLLGAYYGYTF.